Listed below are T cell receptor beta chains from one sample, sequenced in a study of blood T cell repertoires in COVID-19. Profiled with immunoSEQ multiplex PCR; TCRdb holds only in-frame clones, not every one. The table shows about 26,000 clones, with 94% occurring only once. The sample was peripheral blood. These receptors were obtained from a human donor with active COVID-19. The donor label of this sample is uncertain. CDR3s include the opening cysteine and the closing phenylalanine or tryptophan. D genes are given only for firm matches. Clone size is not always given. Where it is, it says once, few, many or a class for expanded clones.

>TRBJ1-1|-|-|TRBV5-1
CASSLAPQDGTEAFF
TGCGCCAGCAGCTTGGCCCCACAGGACGGCACTGAAGCTTTCTTT
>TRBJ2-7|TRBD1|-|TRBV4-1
CASSQEGAGQVAF
TGCGCCAGCAGCCAAGAAGGGGCGGGACAGGTAGCTTTC
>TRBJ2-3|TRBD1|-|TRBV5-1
CASSLQGTDTQYF
TGCGCCAGCAGCTTACAGGGGACAGATACGCAGTATTTT
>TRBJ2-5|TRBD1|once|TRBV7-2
CASSLGTGSETQYF
TGTGCCAGCAGCTTAGGGACAGGGTCCGAGACCCAGTACTTC
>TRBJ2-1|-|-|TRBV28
CATQGGSYNEQFF
TGTGCCACTCAGGGTGGGTCCTACAATGAGCAGTTCTTC
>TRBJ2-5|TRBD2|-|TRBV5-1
CASTPLAGGETQYF
TGCGCCAGCACGCCACTAGCGGGGGGCGAGACCCAGTACTTC
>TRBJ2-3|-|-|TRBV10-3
CAISVEATVFTDTQYF
TGTGCCATCAGTGTAGAAGCAACGGTTTTCACAGATACGCAGTATTTT
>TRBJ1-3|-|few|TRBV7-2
CASSLSAASSGNTIYF
TGTGCCAGCAGCCTTTCTGCAGCGAGCTCTGGAAACACCATATATTTT
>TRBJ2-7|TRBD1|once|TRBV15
CATSARDRVEHSYEQYF
TGTGCCACCAGCGCCCGGGACAGGGTCGAGCATTCCTACGAGCAGTACTTC
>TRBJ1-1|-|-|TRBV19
CASSPQGGVEAFF
TGTGCCAGTAGTCCCCAGGGAGGGGTTGAAGCTTTCTTT
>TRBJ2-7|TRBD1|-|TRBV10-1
CASSVPLIRDRECHEQYF
TGCGCCAGCAGCGTCCCCCTCATTAGAGACAGGGAATGCCACGAGCAGTACTTC
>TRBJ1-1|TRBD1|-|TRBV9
CASSGGPGQGNLNTEAFF
TGTGCCAGCAGCGGAGGGCCCGGACAGGGAAACCTGAACACTGAAGCTTTCTTT
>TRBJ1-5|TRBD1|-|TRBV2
CASSAGQVSNQPQHF
TGTGCCAGCAGTGCTGGACAGGTTAGCAATCAGCCCCAGCATTTT
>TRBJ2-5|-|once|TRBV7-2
CASSLAVEETQYF
TGTGCCAGCAGCTTAGCGGTAGAAGAGACCCAGTACTTC